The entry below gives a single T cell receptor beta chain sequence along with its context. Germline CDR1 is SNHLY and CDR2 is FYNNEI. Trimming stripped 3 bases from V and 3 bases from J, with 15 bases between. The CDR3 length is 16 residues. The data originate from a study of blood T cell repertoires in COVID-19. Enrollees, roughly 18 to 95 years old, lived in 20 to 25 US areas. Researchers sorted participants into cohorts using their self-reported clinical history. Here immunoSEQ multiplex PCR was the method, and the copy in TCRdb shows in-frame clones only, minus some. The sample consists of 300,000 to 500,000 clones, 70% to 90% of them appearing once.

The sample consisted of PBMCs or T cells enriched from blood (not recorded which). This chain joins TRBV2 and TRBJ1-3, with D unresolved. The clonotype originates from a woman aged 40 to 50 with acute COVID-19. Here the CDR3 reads CASSDSRNLLGNTIYF. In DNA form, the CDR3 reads TGTGCCAGCAGTGATAGCAGAAACCTTCTTGGAAACACCATATATTTT.